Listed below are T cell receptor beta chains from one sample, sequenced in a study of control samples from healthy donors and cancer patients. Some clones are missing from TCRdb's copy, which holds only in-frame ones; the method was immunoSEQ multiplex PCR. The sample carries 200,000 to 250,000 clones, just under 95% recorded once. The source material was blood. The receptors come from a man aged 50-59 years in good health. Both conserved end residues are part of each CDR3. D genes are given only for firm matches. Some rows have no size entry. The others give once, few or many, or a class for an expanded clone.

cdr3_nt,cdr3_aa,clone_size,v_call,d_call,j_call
TGTGCCAGCAGCAAAGCCGGGACAGGTGCCTATGGCTACACCTTC,CASSKAGTGAYGYTF,.,TRBV14,TRBD1,TRBJ1-2
TGTGCCAGCATCGGTTGGAGGGAAGGGGATGAAAAACTGTTTTTT,CASIGWREGDEKLFF,.,TRBV6-5,.,TRBJ1-4
TGTGCCAGCAGCTGGGGGGGACCAGAAGCTTTCTTT,CASSWGGPEAFF,.,TRBV5-4,.,TRBJ1-1
TGTGCCAGCAGTGAAGGGTGGGGGGCCTACGAGCAGTACTTC,CASSEGWGAYEQYF,.,TRBV6-1,.,TRBJ2-7
TGTGCCGCCTCAGTGGGGGCGGGGAGGGGTGGCTACACCTTC,CAASVGAGRGGYTF,.,TRBV19,.,TRBJ1-2
TGTGCCAGCAGCAACCTGGGACTAGCGGGGAGCACAGATACGCAGTATTTT,CASSNLGLAGSTDTQYF,.,TRBV2,TRBD2,TRBJ2-3
TGTGCCAGCAGCCGCAAGAACACTGAAGCTTTCTTT,CASSRKNTEAFF,.,TRBV6-6,.,TRBJ1-1
TGTGCCAGCACCGGCTTCCCTAATGAAAAACTGTTTTTT,CASTGFPNEKLFF,.,TRBV6-5,.,TRBJ1-4
TGTGCCACCATCCGGGGCTCCTATAATTCACCCCTCCACTTT,CATIRGSYNSPLHF,.,TRBV24-1,.,TRBJ1-6
TGTGCCAGCAGGGCCGAGGGGGATATGCGCCCCATATATTTT,CASRAEGDMRPIYF,.,TRBV6-5,.,TRBJ1-3
TGTGCCAGCAGTACACTATCGAACACTGAAGCTTTCTTT,CASSTLSNTEAFF,.,TRBV6-5,.,TRBJ1-1
TGCGCCAGCAGCCAAGATAACCGCAGGGGCACTGAAGCTTTCTTT,CASSQDNRRGTEAFF,.,TRBV4-3,.,TRBJ1-1
TGTGCCAGCAGCACCCCCGGGCCGATCTACACCTTC,CASSTPGPIYTF,.,TRBV28,.,TRBJ1-2
TGTGCCAGCAGTGACCTTCAGGGGGCCGGGGAGCTGTTTTTT,CASSDLQGAGELFF,.,TRBV2,TRBD1,TRBJ2-2
TGTGCCAGCAGCTTGTTATTTGGAACGGGGACCCAGTACTTC,CASSLLFGTGTQYF,.,TRBV5-4,.,TRBJ2-5
TGCGCCAGCAGCGCCCCGGCTAACTATGGCTACACCTTC,CASSAPANYGYTF,.,TRBV4-1,.,TRBJ1-2
TGTGCCAGCAGGTCGGACCGATTGAACACTGAAGCTTTCTTT,CASRSDRLNTEAFF,.,TRBV28,.,TRBJ1-1
TGTGCCAGCAGCTCCCCTCAGTTAGCGGGGATGGTAGAGACCCAGTACTTC,CASSSPQLAGMVETQYF,.,TRBV7-8,TRBD2,TRBJ2-5
TGTGCCAGCAGCCGCCCGGGGATTGGAGGAAACACCATATATTTT,CASSRPGIGGNTIYF,.,TRBV6-6,.,TRBJ1-3
TGTGCCAGCAGCTTAACCCCCGACTCCTACAATGAGCAGTTCTTC,CASSLTPDSYNEQFF,.,TRBV7-3,.,TRBJ2-1
TGTGCCAGTAGGGGGGCGGTTAATGAAAAACTGTTTTTT,CASRGAVNEKLFF,once,TRBV19,.,TRBJ1-4
TGCGCCAGCCGGGGACAGGGCCATTCACCCCTCCACTTT,CASRGQGHSPLHF,.,TRBV10-2,TRBD1,TRBJ1-6
TGTGCCAGCAGTCGGACGGGTGTTAATGAAAAACTGTTTTTT,CASSRTGVNEKLFF,.,TRBV6-6,.,TRBJ1-4
TGTGCCACCAGTGATCGTACTAGCGGGGGGCCATACAATGAGCAGTTCTTC,CATSDRTSGGPYNEQFF,.,TRBV24-1,TRBD2,TRBJ2-1
TGTGCCATCAGTGAAGGATCGAGTCGCTATGGCTACACCTTC,CAISEGSSRYGYTF,.,TRBV10-3,.,TRBJ1-2
TGCAGCTCCCGGGACGGGAGGGGAGCTTTCTTT,CSSRDGRGAFF,.,TRBV29-1,.,TRBJ1-1
TGTGCCAGCTCATTGTCCGGGCCCCTGAGCTCTGGAAACACCATATATTTT,CASSLSGPLSSGNTIYF,.,TRBV18,.,TRBJ1-3
TGTGCCAGCAGCTTTGGCAGGGGATCCATCACCGGGGAGCTGTTTTTT,CASSFGRGSITGELFF,.,TRBV13,.,TRBJ2-2
TGCAGCGTTGATGTGAAGGGCTACAATGAGCAGTTCTTC,CSVDVKGYNEQFF,.,TRBV29-1,.,TRBJ2-1